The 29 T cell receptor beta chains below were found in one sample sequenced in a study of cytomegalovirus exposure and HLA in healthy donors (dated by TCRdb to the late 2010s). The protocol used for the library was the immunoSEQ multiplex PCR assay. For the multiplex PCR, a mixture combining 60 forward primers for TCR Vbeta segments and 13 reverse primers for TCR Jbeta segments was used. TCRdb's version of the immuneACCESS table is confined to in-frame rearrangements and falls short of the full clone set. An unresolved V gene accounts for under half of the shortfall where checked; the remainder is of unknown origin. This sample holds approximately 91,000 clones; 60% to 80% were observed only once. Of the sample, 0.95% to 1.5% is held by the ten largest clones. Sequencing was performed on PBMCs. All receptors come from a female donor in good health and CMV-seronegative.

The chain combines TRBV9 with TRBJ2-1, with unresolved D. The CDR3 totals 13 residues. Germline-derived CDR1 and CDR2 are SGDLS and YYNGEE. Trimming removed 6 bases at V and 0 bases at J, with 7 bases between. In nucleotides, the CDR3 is TGTGCCAGCAAACCGAGCTCCTACAATGAGCAGTTCTTC. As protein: CASKPSSYNEQFF.

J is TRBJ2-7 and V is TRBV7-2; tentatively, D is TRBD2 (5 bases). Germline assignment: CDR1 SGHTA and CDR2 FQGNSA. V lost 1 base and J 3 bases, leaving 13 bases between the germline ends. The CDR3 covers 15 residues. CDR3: CASSLDGMASYEQYF. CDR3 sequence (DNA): TGTGCCAGCAGCTTAGACGGGATGGCCAGCTACGAGCAGTACTTC. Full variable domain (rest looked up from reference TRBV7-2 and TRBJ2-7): GAGVSQSPSNKVTEKGKDVELRCDPISGHTALYWYRQSLGQGLEFLIYFQGNSAPDKSGLPSDRFSAERTGGSVSTLTIQRTQQEDSAVYLCASSLDGMASYEQYFGPGTRLTVT.

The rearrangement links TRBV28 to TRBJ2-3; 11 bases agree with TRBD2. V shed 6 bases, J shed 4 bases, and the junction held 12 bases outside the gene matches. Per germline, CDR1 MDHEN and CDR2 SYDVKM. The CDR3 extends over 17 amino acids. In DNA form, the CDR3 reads TGTGCCAGCAGACCACTGGAGACTAGCGGGACTTCAGATACGCAGTATTTT. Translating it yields CASRPLETSGTSDTQYF.

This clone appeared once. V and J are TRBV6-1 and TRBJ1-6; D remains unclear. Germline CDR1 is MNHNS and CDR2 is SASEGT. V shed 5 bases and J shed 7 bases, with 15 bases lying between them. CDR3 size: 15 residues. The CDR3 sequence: CASSIRTGWNSPLHF. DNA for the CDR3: TGTGCCAGCAGTATCCGGACGGGATGGAATTCACCCCTCCACTTT.

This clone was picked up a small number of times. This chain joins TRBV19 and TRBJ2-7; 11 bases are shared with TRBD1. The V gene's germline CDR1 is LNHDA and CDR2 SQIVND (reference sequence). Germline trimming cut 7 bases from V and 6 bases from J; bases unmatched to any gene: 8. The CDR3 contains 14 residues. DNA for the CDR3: TGTGCCAGTACCACCGGGGACAGGGGGAGCGAGCAGTACTTC. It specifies CASTTGDRGSEQYF.

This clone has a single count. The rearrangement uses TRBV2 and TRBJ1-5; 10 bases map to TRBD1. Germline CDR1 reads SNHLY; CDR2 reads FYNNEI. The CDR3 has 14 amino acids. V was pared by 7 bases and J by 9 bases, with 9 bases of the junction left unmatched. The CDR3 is CASTFGQGEGPQHF. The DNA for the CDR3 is TGTGCCAGCACCTTTGGACAGGGGGAAGGGCCCCAGCATTTT.

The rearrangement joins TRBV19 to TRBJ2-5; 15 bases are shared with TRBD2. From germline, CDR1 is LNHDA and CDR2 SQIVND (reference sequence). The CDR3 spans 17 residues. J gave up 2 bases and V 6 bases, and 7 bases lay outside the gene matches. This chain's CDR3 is CASRGTSGRPGQETQYF. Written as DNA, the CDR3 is TGTGCCAGTAGGGGGACTAGCGGGAGGCCGGGTCAAGAGACCCAGTACTTC. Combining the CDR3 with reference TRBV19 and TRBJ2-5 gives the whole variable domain DGGITQSPKYLFRKEGQNVTLSCEQNLNHDAMYWYRQDPGQGLRLIYYSQIVNDFQKGDIAEGYSVSREKKESFPLTVTSAQKNPTAFYLCASRGTSGRPGQETQYFGPGTRLLVL.

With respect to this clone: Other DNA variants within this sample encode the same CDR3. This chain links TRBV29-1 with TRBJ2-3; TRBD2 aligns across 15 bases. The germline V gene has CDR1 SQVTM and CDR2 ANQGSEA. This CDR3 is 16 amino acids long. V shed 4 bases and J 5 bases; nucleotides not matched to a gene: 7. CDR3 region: CSVGGLAGGQRDTQYF. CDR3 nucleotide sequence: TGCAGCGTTGGAGGACTAGCGGGAGGGCAGAGAGATACGCAGTATTTT.

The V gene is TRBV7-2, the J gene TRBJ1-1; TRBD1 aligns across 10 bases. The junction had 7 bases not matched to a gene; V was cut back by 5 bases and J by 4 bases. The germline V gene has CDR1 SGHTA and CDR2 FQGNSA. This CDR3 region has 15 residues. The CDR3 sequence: CASSTRTGGATEAFF. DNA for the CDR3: TGTGCCAGCAGCACCCGGACAGGGGGAGCCACTGAAGCTTTCTTT.

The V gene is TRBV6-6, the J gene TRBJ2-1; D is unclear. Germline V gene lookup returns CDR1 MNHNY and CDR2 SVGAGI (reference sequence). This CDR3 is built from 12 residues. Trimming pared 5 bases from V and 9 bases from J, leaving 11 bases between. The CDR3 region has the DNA TGTGCCAGCAGTGTCACGGTGGTTGAGCAGTTCTTC. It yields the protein CASSVTVVEQFF.

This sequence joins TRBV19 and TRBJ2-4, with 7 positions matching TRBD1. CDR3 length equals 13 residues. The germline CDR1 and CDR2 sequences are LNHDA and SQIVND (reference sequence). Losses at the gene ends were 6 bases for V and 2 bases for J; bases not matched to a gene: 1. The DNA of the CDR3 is TGTGCCAGTAGGGACAGGCCCAAAAACATTCAGTACTTC. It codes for CASRDRPKNIQYF.

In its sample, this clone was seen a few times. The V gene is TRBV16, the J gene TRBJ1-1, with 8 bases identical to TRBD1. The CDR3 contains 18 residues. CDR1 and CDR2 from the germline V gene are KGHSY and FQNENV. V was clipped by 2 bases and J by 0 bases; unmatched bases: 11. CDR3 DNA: TGTGCCAGCAGCCAAGAACGGACAGGGCCCCCGGTGAACACTGAAGCTTTCTTT. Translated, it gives CASSQERTGPPVNTEAFF.

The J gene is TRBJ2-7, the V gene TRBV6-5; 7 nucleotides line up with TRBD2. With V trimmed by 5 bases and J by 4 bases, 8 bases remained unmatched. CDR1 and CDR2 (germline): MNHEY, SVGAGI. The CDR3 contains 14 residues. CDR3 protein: CASSKWAGEYEQYF. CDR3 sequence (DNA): TGTGCCAGCAGTAAGTGGGCGGGGGAATACGAGCAGTACTTC.

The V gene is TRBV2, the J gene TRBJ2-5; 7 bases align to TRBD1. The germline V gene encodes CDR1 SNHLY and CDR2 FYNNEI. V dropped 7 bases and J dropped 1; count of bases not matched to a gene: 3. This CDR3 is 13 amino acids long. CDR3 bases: TGTGCCAGCAAGGGACAGTCCCAAGAGACCCAGTACTTC. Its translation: CASKGQSQETQYF. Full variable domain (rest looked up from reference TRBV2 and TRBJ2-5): EPEVTQTPSHQVTQMGQEVILRCVPISNHLYFYWYRQILGQKVEFLVSFYNNEISEKSEIFDDQFSVERPDGSNFTLKIRSTKLEDSAMYFCASKGQSQETQYFGPGTRLLVL.

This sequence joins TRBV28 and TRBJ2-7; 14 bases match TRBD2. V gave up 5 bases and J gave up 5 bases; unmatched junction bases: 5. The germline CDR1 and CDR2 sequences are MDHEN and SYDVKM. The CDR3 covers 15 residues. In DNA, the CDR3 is TGTGCCAGCAGTCTCAGGACTAGCGGGAGGAACGAGCAGTACTTC. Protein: CASSLRTSGRNEQYF. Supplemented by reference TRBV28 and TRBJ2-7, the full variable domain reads DVKVTQSSRYLVKRTGEKVFLECVQDMDHENMFWYRQDPGLGLRLIYFSYDVKMKEKGDIPEGYSVSREKKERFSLILESASTNQTSMYLCASSLRTSGRNEQYFGPGTRLTVT.

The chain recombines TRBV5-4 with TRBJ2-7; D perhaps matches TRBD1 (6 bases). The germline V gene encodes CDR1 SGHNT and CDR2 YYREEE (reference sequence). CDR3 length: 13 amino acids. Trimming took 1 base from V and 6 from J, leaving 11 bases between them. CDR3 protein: CASSLQGIGEQYF. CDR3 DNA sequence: TGTGCCAGCAGCTTGCAGGGGATTGGCGAGCAGTACTTC.

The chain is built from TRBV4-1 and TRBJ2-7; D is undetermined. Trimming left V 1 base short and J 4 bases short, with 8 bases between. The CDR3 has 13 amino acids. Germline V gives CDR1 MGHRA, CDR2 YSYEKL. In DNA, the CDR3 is TGCGCCAGCAGCCAAGGAGTCGAGTACGAGCAGTACTTC. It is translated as CASSQGVEYEQYF.

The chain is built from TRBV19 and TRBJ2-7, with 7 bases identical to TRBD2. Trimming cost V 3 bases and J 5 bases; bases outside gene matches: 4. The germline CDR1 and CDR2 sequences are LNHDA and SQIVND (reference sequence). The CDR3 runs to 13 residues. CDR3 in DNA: TGTGCCAGTAGTATCGCGGGAGAGAACGAGCAGTACTTC. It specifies CASSIAGENEQYF.

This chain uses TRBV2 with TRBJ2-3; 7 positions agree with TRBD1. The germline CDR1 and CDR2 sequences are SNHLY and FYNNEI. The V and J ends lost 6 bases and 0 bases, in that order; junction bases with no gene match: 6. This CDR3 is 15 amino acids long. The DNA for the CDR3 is TGTGCCAGCAGCAGAAGGACAGGTAGCACAGATACGCAGTATTTT. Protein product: CASSRRTGSTDTQYF.

CDR3 sequence (DNA): TGTGCCAGCAGTCGACTAGCGGGAAGCAATGAGCAGTTCTTC. Translating gives CASSRLAGSNEQFF. The chain joins TRBV28 to TRBJ2-1, with 11 bases matching TRBD2. V shed 5 bases, J shed 6 bases, and the junction held 3 bases outside the gene matches. CDR3 length equals 14 residues. Germline assignment: CDR1 MDHEN and CDR2 SYDVKM. The whole variable domain, remainder taken from reference TRBV28 and TRBJ2-1, is DVKVTQSSRYLVKRTGEKVFLECVQDMDHENMFWYRQDPGLGLRLIYFSYDVKMKEKGDIPEGYSVSREKKERFSLILESASTNQTSMYLCASSRLAGSNEQFFGPGTRLTVL.

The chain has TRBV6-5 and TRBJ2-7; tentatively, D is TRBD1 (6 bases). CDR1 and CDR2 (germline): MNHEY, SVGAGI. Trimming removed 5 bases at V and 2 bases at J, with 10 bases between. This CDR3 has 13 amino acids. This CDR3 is CASSRQEAYEQYF. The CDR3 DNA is TGTGCCAGCAGTCGACAGGAAGCCTACGAGCAGTACTTC.

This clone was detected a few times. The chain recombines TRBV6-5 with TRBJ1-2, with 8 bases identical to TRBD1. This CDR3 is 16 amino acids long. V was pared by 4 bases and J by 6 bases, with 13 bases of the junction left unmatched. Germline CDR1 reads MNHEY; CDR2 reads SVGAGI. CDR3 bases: TGTGCCAGCAGTTCCTTCGATCAGGGGGCCGTTCATGGCTACACCTTC. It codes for CASSSFDQGAVHGYTF.

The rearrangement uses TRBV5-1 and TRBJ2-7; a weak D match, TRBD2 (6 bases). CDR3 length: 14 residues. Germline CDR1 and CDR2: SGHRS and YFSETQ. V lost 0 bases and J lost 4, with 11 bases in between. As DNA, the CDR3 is TGCGCCAGCAGCTTGGCCGGGGGACCGTACGAGCAGTACTTC. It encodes CASSLAGGPYEQYF.

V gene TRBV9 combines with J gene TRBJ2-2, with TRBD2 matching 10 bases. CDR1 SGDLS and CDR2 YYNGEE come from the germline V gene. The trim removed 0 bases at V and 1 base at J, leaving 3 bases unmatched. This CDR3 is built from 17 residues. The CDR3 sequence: CASSVARTSGNTGELFF. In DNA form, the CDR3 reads TGTGCCAGCAGCGTAGCTCGGACTAGCGGGAACACCGGGGAGCTGTTTTTT.

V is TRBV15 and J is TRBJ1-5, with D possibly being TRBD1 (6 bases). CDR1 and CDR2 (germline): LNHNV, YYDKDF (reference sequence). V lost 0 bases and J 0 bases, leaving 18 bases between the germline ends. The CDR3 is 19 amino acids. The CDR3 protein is CATSRDLGGRSYSNQPQHF. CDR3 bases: TGTGCCACCAGCAGAGATCTTGGGGGCCGAAGCTATAGCAATCAGCCCCAGCATTTT.

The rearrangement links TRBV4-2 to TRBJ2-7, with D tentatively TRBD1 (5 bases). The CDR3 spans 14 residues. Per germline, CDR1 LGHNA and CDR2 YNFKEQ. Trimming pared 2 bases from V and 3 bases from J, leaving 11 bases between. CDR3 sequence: CASSQNQGGYEQYF. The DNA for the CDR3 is TGTGCCAGCAGCCAAAACCAGGGTGGCTACGAGCAGTACTTC.

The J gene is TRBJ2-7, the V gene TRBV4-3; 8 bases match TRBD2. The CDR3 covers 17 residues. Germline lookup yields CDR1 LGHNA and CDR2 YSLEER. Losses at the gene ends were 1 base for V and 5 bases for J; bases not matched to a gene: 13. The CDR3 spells CASSQGHGRAHNDEQYF. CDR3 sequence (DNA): TGCGCCAGCAGCCAAGGGCACGGGAGGGCACACAACGACGAGCAGTACTTC.

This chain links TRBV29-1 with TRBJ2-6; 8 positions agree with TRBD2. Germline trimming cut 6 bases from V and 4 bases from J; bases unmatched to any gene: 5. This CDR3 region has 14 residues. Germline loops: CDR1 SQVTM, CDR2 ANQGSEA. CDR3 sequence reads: CSVQAGGGANVLTF. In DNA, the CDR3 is TGCAGCGTCCAGGCGGGAGGAGGGGCCAACGTCCTGACTTTC. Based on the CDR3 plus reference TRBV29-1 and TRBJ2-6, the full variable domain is SAVISQKPSRDICQRGTSLTIQCQVDSQVTMMFWYRQQPGQSLTLIATANQGSEATYESGFVIDKFPISRPNLTFSTLTVSNMSPEDSSIYLCSVQAGGGANVLTFGAGSRLTVL.

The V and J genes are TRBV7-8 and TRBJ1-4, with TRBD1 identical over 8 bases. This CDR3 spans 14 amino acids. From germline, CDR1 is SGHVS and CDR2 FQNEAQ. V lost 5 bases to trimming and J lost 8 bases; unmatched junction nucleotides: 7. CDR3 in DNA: TGTGCCAGCAGCCCTGGACAGGGCCTCGAAAAACTGTTTTTT. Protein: CASSPGQGLEKLFF.